The clone carrying this T cell receptor beta chain was observed a single time. In TCRdb, the 5' RACE reads were re-called with MiXCR into one record per CDR3 protein. The sample carries some 590,000 distinct CDR3 sequences, approximately 9.6% recorded once. This record belongs to a study of identical twins. Another study also made use of these data, one on yellow fever vaccine responses in identical twins.

The specimen was PBMCs. This clonotype was sampled from a woman aged 18-29 years in good health.

The CDR3 reads CASCTTGTSGRVYWNEQFF. The CDR3 DNA is TGTGCCAGCTGTACTACCGGGACTAGCGGGAGGGTGTATTGGAATGAGCAGTTCTTC. This chain uses TRBV2 with TRBJ2-1; 16 bases match TRBD2. V lost 8 bases and J lost 7; bases outside the gene matches: 17. The CDR3 has 19 amino acids. Germline values: CDR1 SNHLY, CDR2 FYNNEI.